Below, 20 T cell receptor beta chains from the same sample are listed, as sequenced in a study of blood T cell repertoires in COVID-19. The method was immunoSEQ multiplex PCR; TCRdb's version includes in-frame clones alone and lacks a portion of them. The repertoire holds approximately 200,000 clones, with around nine tenths as singletons. The sample taken for sequencing was PBMCs or T cells enriched from blood (not recorded which). The origin of the receptors is a woman in her 30s who had been exposed to COVID-19.

This clone has only a few counts. J is TRBJ1-3 and V is TRBV9; TRBD1 might be the D (6 bases). The ends were cut back, 2 bases at V and 8 bases at J, with 14 bases in the middle. Looked up from germline, CDR1 is SGDLS and CDR2 is YYNGEE. This CDR3 comprises 14 residues. CDR3 residues: CASSVTQGRDTIYF. The DNA for the CDR3 is TGTGCCAGCAGCGTTACACAGGGCCGGGACACCATATATTTT.

This clone has more than one count but fewer than ten. V gene TRBV27 combines with J gene TRBJ2-7; a weak D match, TRBD1 (5 bases). With 6 bases removed from V and 0 bases from J, the gap between germline ends came to 12 bases. This CDR3 comprises 14 residues. Looked up from germline, CDR1 is MNHEY and CDR2 is SMNVEV (reference sequence). CDR3 nucleotide sequence: TGTGCCAGCAGACTTCTGGACACCTCCTACGAGCAGTACTTC. Translation gives CASRLLDTSYEQYF.

The CDR3 DNA sequence: TGTGCCAGCAGCTTAGGGGACAGGGGGGGATATTCCACCGGGGAGCTGTTTTTT. This encodes CASSLGDRGGYSTGELFF. The V gene is TRBV7-8, the J gene TRBJ2-2, with TRBD1 identical over 11 bases. Trimming took 1 base from V and 4 from J; bases not matched to a gene: 8. The CDR3 contains 18 residues. The germline V gene has CDR1 SGHVS and CDR2 FQNEAQ.

V gene TRBV19 combines with J gene TRBJ1-5, with 8 bases aligning to TRBD1. The V gene end was trimmed by 4 bases and the J gene end by 7 bases; junction bases not matched to a gene: 6. In germline, CDR1 is LNHDA, CDR2 SQIVND (reference sequence). The CDR3 loop spans 14 amino acids. The CDR3 nucleotides read TGTGCCAGTAGTAAGAGACAGGGGAACCAGCCCCAGCATTTT. It specifies CASSKRQGNQPQHF.

As DNA, the CDR3 is TGTGCCTGGAGCAGGGGGACTGGGGCCAACGTCCTGACTTTC. This sequence encodes CAWSRGTGANVLTF. The chain links TRBV30 to TRBJ2-6; 7 bases fit TRBD1. Germline CDR1 reads GTSNPN; CDR2 reads SVGIG (reference sequence). V shed 3 bases, J shed 2 bases, and the junction held 1 base outside the gene matches. This CDR3 comprises 14 residues. Supplemented by reference TRBV30 and TRBJ2-6, the full variable domain reads SQTIHQWPATLVQPVGSPLSLECTVEGTSNPNLYWYRQAAGRGLQLLFYSVGIGQISSEVPQNLSASRPQDRQFILSSKKLLLSDSGFYLCAWSRGTGANVLTFGAGSRLTVL.

This CDR3 reads CASSLPSGGPNYGYTF. The DNA for the CDR3 is TGCGCCAGCAGCTTACCCTCGGGGGGACCTAACTATGGCTACACCTTC. V usage is TRBV5-1 and J usage is TRBJ1-2; D is possibly TRBD1 (5 bases). The germline gives CDR1 SGHRS, CDR2 YFSETQ. The CDR3 consists of 16 residues. V was shortened by 2 bases and J by 0 bases, with 14 bases between the two germline ends.

This clone was counted a few times. The chain joins TRBV7-9 to TRBJ2-2; the match to TRBD2 covers 8 bases. V dropped 5 bases and J dropped 5; count of bases not matched to a gene: 10. In germline, CDR1 is SEHNR, CDR2 FQNEAQ (reference sequence). This CDR3 has 16 residues. The CDR3 DNA reads as TGTGCCAGCAGCCAACAAGCGGGGGTACGAACCGGGGAGCTGTTTTTT. Protein sequence: CASSQQAGVRTGELFF.

This rearrangement joins TRBV10-3 to TRBJ1-2; 11 positions agree with TRBD1. This CDR3 comprises 15 residues. V lost 2 bases to trimming and J lost 7 bases; unmatched junction nucleotides: 6. Looked up from germline, CDR1 is ENHRY and CDR2 is SYGVKD. The CDR3 protein is CAISEPDRGRGGYTF. The CDR3 DNA reads as TGTGCCATCAGTGAGCCGGACAGGGGGCGAGGTGGCTACACCTTC.

The V call is TRBV29-1, the J call TRBJ2-1; 7 bases map to TRBD1. The CDR3 sequence is 21 residues long. The germline V gene encodes CDR1 SQVTM and CDR2 ANQGSEA. Trimming removed 3 bases from V and 0 bases from J; junction bases left unmatched: 23. The CDR3 loop is CSVEGVPGQSLIRLSYNEQFF. The CDR3 bases are TGCAGCGTTGAGGGGGTACCGGGACAGTCCTTGATTAGACTCTCCTACAATGAGCAGTTCTTC.

The J gene is TRBJ1-1, the V gene TRBV13; 9 nucleotides agree with TRBD1. V shed 6 bases, J shed 3 bases, and the junction held 5 bases outside the gene matches. This CDR3 region has 14 residues. CDR1 is PRHDT, CDR2 FYEKMQ, per germline (reference sequence). The DNA of the CDR3 is TGTGCCAGCAGGGAAGGACAGGGGTACACTGAAGCTTTCTTT. Translation: CASREGQGYTEAFF.

This chain joins TRBV2 and TRBJ1-2; TRBD1 agrees at 9 bases. CDR1 is SNHLY, CDR2 FYNNEI, per germline. The CDR3 is made up of 15 amino acids. Losses at the gene ends were 6 bases for V and 7 bases for J; bases not matched to a gene: 12. CDR3 residues: CASRVLEGQGSGYTF. The CDR3 nucleotides read TGTGCCAGCAGAGTATTGGAGGGACAGGGAAGTGGCTACACCTTC.

This rearrangement joins TRBV6-2 or TRBV6-3 to TRBJ1-1; 8 positions agree with TRBD1. The germline CDR1 and CDR2 sequences are MNHEY and SVGEGT. The V gene end was trimmed by 5 bases and the J gene end by 3 bases; junction bases not matched to a gene: 11. The CDR3 length is 16 residues. The CDR3 nucleotides read TGTGCCAGCAGTCACGACCGGACAGGGAGGGACACTGAAGCTTTCTTT. Its translation: CASSHDRTGRDTEAFF.

This rearrangement joins TRBV15 to TRBJ1-1, with D perhaps TRBD1 (6 bases). Germline assignment: CDR1 LNHNV and CDR2 YYDKDF (reference sequence). V was pared by 11 bases and J by 6 bases, with 13 bases between. This CDR3 comprises 11 residues. Here the CDR3 reads CAVEQGPEAFF. The CDR3 nucleotides are TGTGCCGTCGAACAGGGCCCTGAAGCTTTCTTT. The full variable domain, in which reference TRBV15 and TRBJ1-1 provide the parts outside the CDR3, is DAMVIQNPRYQVTQFGKPVTLSCSQTLNHNVMYWYQQKSSQAPKLLFHYYDKDFNNEADTPDNFQSRRPNTSFCFLDIRSPGLGDTAMYLCAVEQGPEAFFGQGTRLTVV.

The genes are TRBV28 and TRBJ2-7; maybe TRBD2 (7 bases). Germline CDR1 reads MDHEN; CDR2 reads SYDVKM. The CDR3 spans 14 residues. Deletions cut 6 bases from V and 0 bases from J, with 12 bases between. The CDR3 sequence: CASRGGGSSYEQYF. DNA of the CDR3: TGTGCCAGCAGAGGGGGGGGGAGCTCCTACGAGCAGTACTTC.

This clone was recorded once. The V gene is TRBV27, the J gene TRBJ2-3; a possible D gene is TRBD1 (5 bases). The CDR3 loop spans 14 amino acids. With 5 bases removed from V and 0 bases from J, the gap between germline ends came to 9 bases. The germline CDR1 and CDR2 sequences are MNHEY and SMNVEV (reference sequence). The CDR3 nucleotides read TGTGCCAGCAGTGACAGAGTTAGCACAGATACGCAGTATTTT. Protein product: CASSDRVSTDTQYF.

The chain employs TRBV28 and TRBJ1-5, with D possibly matching TRBD1 (5 bases). The V and J ends lost 6 bases and 0 bases respectively, with 12 bases between them. Germline V gene data show CDR1 as MDHEN and CDR2 as SYDVKM. The CDR3 spans 15 residues. The CDR3 loop is CASREGSHSNQPQHF. The CDR3 nucleotides read TGTGCCAGCAGGGAGGGGAGTCATAGCAATCAGCCCCAGCATTTT.

This clone has a handful of counts. The chain couples TRBV2 to TRBJ2-1; 7 bases fit TRBD1. V was pared by 5 bases and J by 4 bases, with 8 bases of the junction left unmatched. CDR1 and CDR2 (germline): SNHLY, FYNNEI. The CDR3 spans 15 residues. CDR3: CASSRSGGVYNEQFF. As DNA, the CDR3 is TGTGCCAGCAGTCGGTCAGGGGGTGTGTACAATGAGCAGTTCTTC.

The chain has TRBV10-3 and TRBJ1-1; D unclear. Trimming left V 6 bases short and J 0 bases short, with 14 bases between. This CDR3 contains 15 residues. The germline gives CDR1 ENHRY, CDR2 SYGVKD. The CDR3 here is CAISPRRIMNTEAFF. The CDR3 DNA sequence: TGTGCCATCAGCCCCCGGCGGATTATGAACACTGAAGCTTTCTTT.

V usage is TRBV2 and J usage is TRBJ1-3; no firm D call. V dropped 4 bases and J dropped 6 bases, with 19 bases sitting between them. Germline V gene sequence: CDR1 SNHLY, CDR2 FYNNEI. This CDR3 spans 16 amino acids. DNA for the CDR3: TGTGCCAGCAGTGCCCGAGCCCCGGGAAAGACAAACACCATATATTTT. Amino acids: CASSARAPGKTNTIYF.

The chain carries TRBV30 and TRBJ2-5; D ambiguous. This CDR3 spans 13 amino acids. Trimming stripped 0 bases from V and 5 bases from J, with 10 bases between. Germline CDR1 GTSNPN, CDR2 SVGIG (reference sequence). CDR3 loop: CAWSVLSMETQYF. Here the CDR3 DNA reads TGTGCCTGGAGTGTACTGTCAATGGAGACCCAGTACTTC.